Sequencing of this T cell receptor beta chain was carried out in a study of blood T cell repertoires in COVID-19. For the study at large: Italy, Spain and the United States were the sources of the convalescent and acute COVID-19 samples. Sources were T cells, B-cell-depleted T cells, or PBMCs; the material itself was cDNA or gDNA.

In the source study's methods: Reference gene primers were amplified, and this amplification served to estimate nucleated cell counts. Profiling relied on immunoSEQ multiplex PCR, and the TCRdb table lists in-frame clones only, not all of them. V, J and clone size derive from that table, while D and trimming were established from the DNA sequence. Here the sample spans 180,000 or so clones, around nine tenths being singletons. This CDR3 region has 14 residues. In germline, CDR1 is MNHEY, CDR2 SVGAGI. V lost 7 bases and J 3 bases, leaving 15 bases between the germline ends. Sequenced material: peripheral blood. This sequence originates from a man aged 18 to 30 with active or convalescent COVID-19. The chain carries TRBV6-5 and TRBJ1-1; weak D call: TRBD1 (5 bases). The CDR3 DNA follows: TGTGCCAGCATAGGGTGGGGCGCGGACACTGAAGCTTTCTTT. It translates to CASIGWGADTEAFF.